This TCR beta chain appears in the sequencing data of a study of PD-L1 blockade in urothelial cancer. Study as a whole: When patients started atezolizumab at some point between 2013 and 2014, it was given at 1,200 mg intravenously every 3 weeks. At 3 weeks after treatment start (second dose) and again at 6 weeks, blood was analyzed. Study-level points and caveats: Durable-benefit cases showed more tumor-associated blood clone expansion at 3 weeks.

The assay was immunoSEQ multiplex PCR, and TCRdb's table has in-frame clones only and misses some. The sample holds about 43,000 clones, around 84% seen once. Concerning this clone itself: What it binds is not known.

Time point described: pretreatment peripheral blood. Patients were living with locally advanced or metastatic urothelial carcinoma. This TCR was sampled from a man aged 55-75 years with urothelial cancer. The sample was PBMCs, taken around atezolizumab (anti-PD-L1) treatment.

In nucleotides, the CDR3 is TGTGCCACGGCCCAGGAGGGCTACGAGCAGTACTTC. Amino acid sequence: CATAQEGYEQYF. V and J are TRBV28 and TRBJ2-7; D might be TRBD2 (6 bases). Germline V lookup: CDR1 MDHEN, CDR2 SYDVKM. The CDR3 is 12 residues long. Deletions cut 10 bases from V and 3 bases from J, with 13 bases between.